This T cell receptor beta chain was captured in a study of blood T cell repertoires in COVID-19. Study-wide context: The study drew acute and convalescent COVID-19 samples from the United States, Italy and Spain. PBMCs, B-cell-depleted T cells, or T cells were the source of the cDNA or gDNA that made up the material.

There are 18 residues in the CDR3. CDR1 WSHSY and CDR2 SAAADI come from the germline V gene. V was cut by 3 bases and J by 0 bases, with 18 bases left in between. In the original processing: Nucleated cell counts were estimated from reference gene primer amplification. Only in-frame clones appear in the TCRdb table, and some are missing; sequencing was by immunoSEQ multiplex PCR. V and J calls and clone size are copied from that table; D and trimming were computed from the DNA. This sample has 170,000 or so clones, with more than 85% found just once. It was during active infection that Seattle patients were enrolled and then longitudinally followed.

The sequenced sample was peripheral blood. The sequence derives from a man aged 55-75 years with COVID-19, enrolled during active disease. The chain is built from TRBV10-2 and TRBJ1-5; D is possibly TRBD1 (6 bases). CDR3 DNA sequence: TGCGCCAGCAGTGACAGGGGCACCTTGGACTCTAGCAATCAGCCCCAGCATTTT. It is translated as CASSDRGTLDSSNQPQHF.